This passage covers 24 T cell receptor beta chains from one sample sequenced in a study of cytomegalovirus exposure and HLA in healthy donors. Primers included in the PCR were 60 Vbeta and 13 Jbeta primers. Profiling relied on immunoSEQ multiplex PCR, and the TCRdb table lists in-frame clones only, not all of them. The sample table includes about 120,000 clones. Material for sequencing was PBMCs. These receptors were obtained from a man aged 25-40 years in good health and CMV-seronegative.

J is TRBJ1-4 and V is TRBV6-6; a weak D match, TRBD1 (5 bases). V lost 5 bases to trimming and J lost 6 bases, with 16 bases between them. There are 15 residues in the CDR3. Per germline, CDR1 MNHNY and CDR2 SVGAGI (reference sequence). The CDR3 loop reads CASSHGGDQYEKLFF. In nucleotides, the CDR3 is TGTGCCAGCAGTCACGGGGGAGACCAGTATGAAAAACTGTTTTTT.

This chain uses TRBV9 with TRBJ2-6; TRBD1 aligns across 11 bases. CDR1 and CDR2 from the germline V gene are SGDLS and YYNGEE. With V trimmed by 4 bases and J by 0 bases, 6 bases remained unmatched. This CDR3 spans 18 amino acids. CDR3 residues: CASSTAGTGGSGANVLTF. The CDR3 DNA follows: TGTGCCAGCAGCACCGCCGGGACAGGGGGCTCTGGGGCCAACGTCCTGACTTTC. Looking up the rest from reference TRBV9 and TRBJ2-6 gives the full variable domain: DSGVTQTPKHLITATGQRVTLRCSPRSGDLSVYWYQQSLDQGLQFLIQYYNGEERAKGNILERFSAQQFPDLHSELNLSSLELGDSALYFCASSTAGTGGSGANVLTFGAGSRLTVL.

V and J are TRBV2 and TRBJ2-3; 7 nucleotides line up with TRBD2. The V gene's germline CDR1 is SNHLY and CDR2 FYNNEI. The CDR3 totals 16 residues. Germline trimming cut 3 bases from V and 5 bases from J; bases unmatched to any gene: 11. CDR3 bases: TGTGCCAGCAGTGAGAAGCGGGGAATCAAGGAAGATACGCAGTATTTT. Encoded protein: CASSEKRGIKEDTQYF.

The V gene is TRBV6-5, the J gene TRBJ1-1, with D maybe TRBD1 (6 bases). V was shortened by 7 bases and J by 3 bases, with 9 bases between the two germline ends. Looked up from germline, CDR1 is MNHEY and CDR2 is SVGAGI. This CDR3 contains 12 residues. The CDR3 bases are TGTGCCAGCAAGGCAGGGGACACTGAAGCTTTCTTT. Amino acids: CASKAGDTEAFF.

This chain uses TRBV28 with TRBJ2-7; 7 bases are shared with TRBD2. The CDR3 covers 14 residues. Per the germline V gene, CDR1 is MDHEN and CDR2 is SYDVKM. Losses at the gene ends were 6 bases for V and 5 bases for J; bases not matched to a gene: 10. CDR3 amino acids: CASSPGGGLHEQYF. CDR3 nucleotide sequence: TGTGCCAGCAGCCCTGGGGGGGGGTTACACGAGCAGTACTTC. Based on the CDR3 plus reference TRBV28 and TRBJ2-7, the full variable domain is DVKVTQSSRYLVKRTGEKVFLECVQDMDHENMFWYRQDPGLGLRLIYFSYDVKMKEKGDIPEGYSVSREKKERFSLILESASTNQTSMYLCASSPGGGLHEQYFGPGTRLTVT.

The rearrangement joins TRBV4-1 to TRBJ2-7; TRBD2 matches at 12 bases. The CDR3 runs 15 residues. The trim removed 5 bases at V and 3 bases at J, leaving 5 bases unmatched. Germline lookup yields CDR1 MGHRA and CDR2 YSYEKL. CDR3 in DNA: TGCGCCAGCAGCGCCCTAGCGGGGGGGTTCTACGAGCAGTACTTC. This sequence encodes CASSALAGGFYEQYF.

The chain joins TRBV19 to TRBJ1-2; no definite D call. CDR1 and CDR2 (germline): LNHDA, SQIVND (reference sequence). V lost 4 bases and J lost 0, with 9 bases in between. The length of the CDR3 is 14 residues. CDR3 amino acids: CASSTGRPNYGYTF. DNA of the CDR3: TGTGCCAGTAGTACTGGGCGTCCTAACTATGGCTACACCTTC.

The J gene is TRBJ2-2, the V gene TRBV11-3; no firm D call. Per the germline V gene, CDR1 is SGHNT and CDR2 is YENEEA. The germline V and J ends were trimmed by 5 bases and 1 base, with 8 bases remaining between them. The CDR3 sequence is 14 residues long. The CDR3 loop reads CASSPLKNTGELFF. The DNA for the CDR3 is TGTGCCAGCAGCCCCCTTAAGAACACCGGGGAGCTGTTTTTT.

The CDR3 spells CASSLDHGAGELFF. The CDR3 nucleotides read TGTGCCAGCAGCTTAGATCACGGGGCCGGGGAGCTGTTTTTT. The V gene is TRBV11-2, the J gene TRBJ2-2; tentatively, D is TRBD2 (5 bases). The CDR3 sequence is 14 residues long. CDR1 is SGHAT, CDR2 FQNNGV, per germline. Trimming removed 0 bases at V and 6 bases at J, with 8 bases between.

The genes are TRBV18 and TRBJ2-5, with a possible D match to TRBD1 (6 bases). The germline CDR1 and CDR2 sequences are KGHSH and LQKENI. The V end was cut by 2 bases, the J end by 2 bases, with 6 bases between. The length of the CDR3 is 13 residues. CDR3 DNA sequence: TGTGCCAGCTCACCAGACAGGCAAGAGACCCAGTACTTC. It codes for CASSPDRQETQYF.

V and J are TRBV5-1 and TRBJ1-2; unclear D gene. The CDR3 is 14 residues long. V dropped 4 bases and J dropped 5 bases, with 15 bases sitting between them. The germline gives CDR1 SGHRS, CDR2 YFSETQ. The CDR3 spells CASSKEPGIYGYTF. CDR3 sequence (DNA): TGCGCCAGCAGCAAAGAGCCGGGAATTTATGGCTACACCTTC.

This sequence joins TRBV15 and TRBJ2-3; D is possibly TRBD2 (5 bases). The CDR3 has 15 residues. The germline gives CDR1 LNHNV, CDR2 YYDKDF (reference sequence). V lost 1 base and J lost 7, with 15 bases in between. CDR3 sequence (DNA): TGTGCCACCAGCAGAGCGGGATCACTGCAGAATACGCAGTATTTT. Translation gives CATSRAGSLQNTQYF.

The J gene is TRBJ2-7, the V gene TRBV2; 12 nucleotides match TRBD1. There are 13 residues in the CDR3. From germline, CDR1 is SNHLY and CDR2 FYNNEI. Trimming at V came to 7 bases and at J to 5 bases, leaving 3 bases not matched to a gene. DNA for the CDR3: TGTGCCAGCACAGGGACAGGGGGCCACGAGCAGTACTTC. Translation: CASTGTGGHEQYF.

V and J are TRBV6-6 and TRBJ2-7, with a weak D call TRBD1 (6 bases). With 2 bases removed from V and 2 bases from J, the gap between germline ends came to 16 bases. CDR1 and CDR2 (germline): MNHNY, SVGAGI (reference sequence). This CDR3 region has 16 residues. CDR3: CASSYPEGVGPYEQYF. CDR3 coding DNA: TGTGCCAGCAGTTACCCCGAGGGGGTAGGCCCCTACGAGCAGTACTTC.

CDR3 sequence reads: CASNPGQGAANEKLFF. Written as DNA, the CDR3 is TGTGCCAGTAATCCTGGACAGGGGGCAGCTAATGAAAAACTGTTTTTT. This sequence joins TRBV19 and TRBJ1-4; 11 bases are a match to TRBD1. CDR3 length equals 16 residues. The germline V gene has CDR1 LNHDA and CDR2 SQIVND (reference sequence). Trimming cost V 7 bases and J 3 bases; bases outside gene matches: 7.

The V gene is TRBV27, the J gene TRBJ2-7; D remains ambiguous. V shed 0 bases and J shed 3 bases, with 9 bases lying between them. This CDR3 contains 14 residues. CDR1 MNHEY and CDR2 SMNVEV come from the germline V gene (reference sequence). For the CDR3, the DNA is TGTGCCAGCAGTTTATCCCCAGACTTCTACGAGCAGTACTTC. This sequence encodes CASSLSPDFYEQYF.

The chain employs TRBV19 and TRBJ1-5; the D gene is possibly TRBD1 (5 bases). The V end lost 3 bases, the J end lost 4 bases, and 13 bases lay between the germline ends. The CDR3 is made up of 15 amino acids. Germline V gives CDR1 LNHDA, CDR2 SQIVND (reference sequence). Written as DNA, the CDR3 is TGTGCCAGTAGTATTACCCAGGGCTTGAATCAGCCCCAGCATTTT. Its protein product is CASSITQGLNQPQHF.

The rearrangement joins TRBV4-2 to TRBJ1-3; 8 nucleotides line up with TRBD1. Per the germline V gene, CDR1 is LGHNA and CDR2 is YNFKEQ. Trimming removed 6 bases from V and 2 bases from J; junction bases left unmatched: 6. CDR3 length: 15 amino acids. The CDR3 sequence: CASRKTQGAGNTIYF. The CDR3 region has the DNA TGTGCCAGCAGAAAGACACAGGGGGCTGGAAACACCATATATTTT.

This chain uses TRBV4-3 with TRBJ1-6; TRBD1 agrees at 8 bases. V dropped 3 bases and J dropped 7; count of bases not matched to a gene: 8. The CDR3 runs to 16 residues. Germline CDR1 LGHNA, CDR2 YSLEER. CDR3 in DNA: TGCGCCAGCAGCCAGTACACGGACAGGGCCAATTCACCCCTCCACTTT. Translation gives CASSQYTDRANSPLHF.

This chain uses TRBV6-5 with TRBJ1-5; D gene ambiguous. Trimming removed 2 bases from V and 4 bases from J, with 9 bases in between. From germline, CDR1 is MNHEY and CDR2 SVGAGI. This CDR3 comprises 14 residues. CDR3 in amino acids: CASSYRGGNQPQHF. For the CDR3, the DNA is TGTGCCAGCAGTTACCGGGGTGGAAATCAGCCCCAGCATTTT.

V usage is TRBV19 and J usage is TRBJ1-2; 7 nucleotides line up with TRBD1. The CDR3 contains 16 residues. The V gene end was trimmed by 4 bases and the J gene end by 4 bases; junction bases not matched to a gene: 12. The germline CDR1 and CDR2 sequences are LNHDA and SQIVND (reference sequence). In nucleotides, the CDR3 is TGTGCCAGTAGTAAACCCTCCACAGGGGAAGTCTATGGCTACACCTTC. Its protein product is CASSKPSTGEVYGYTF.

This sequence joins TRBV7-2 and TRBJ1-1; D call uncertain. Germline V gene data show CDR1 as SGHTA and CDR2 as FQGNSA. The CDR3 loop spans 13 amino acids. V dropped 4 bases and J dropped 3 bases, with 9 bases sitting between them. The CDR3: CASSSAIDTEAFF. As DNA, the CDR3 is TGTGCCAGCAGCTCCGCGATAGACACTGAAGCTTTCTTT. The full variable domain, rest sourced from reference TRBV7-2 and TRBJ1-1, is GAGVSQSPSNKVTEKGKDVELRCDPISGHTALYWYRQSLGQGLEFLIYFQGNSAPDKSGLPSDRFSAERTGGSVSTLTIQRTQQEDSAVYLCASSSAIDTEAFFGQGTRLTVV.

V is TRBV9 and J is TRBJ2-3; TRBD2 aligns across 11 bases. J was trimmed by 4 bases and V by 0 bases; bases with no gene match: 13. The CDR3 covers 19 residues. Germline CDR1 is SGDLS and CDR2 is YYNGEE. CDR3 loop: CASSVEGRASGGTADTQYF. The CDR3 DNA reads as TGTGCCAGCAGCGTAGAAGGTCGGGCTAGCGGGGGGACTGCAGATACGCAGTATTTT.

This rearrangement joins TRBV6-5 to TRBJ2-7, with D perhaps TRBD2 (5 bases). The CDR3 is 12 residues long. Looked up from germline, CDR1 is MNHEY and CDR2 is SVGAGI. V gave up 7 bases and J gave up 2 bases, with 9 bases separating them. CDR3 bases: TGTGCCAGCAAGACCGGGGCCTACGAGCAGTACTTC. This codes for CASKTGAYEQYF.